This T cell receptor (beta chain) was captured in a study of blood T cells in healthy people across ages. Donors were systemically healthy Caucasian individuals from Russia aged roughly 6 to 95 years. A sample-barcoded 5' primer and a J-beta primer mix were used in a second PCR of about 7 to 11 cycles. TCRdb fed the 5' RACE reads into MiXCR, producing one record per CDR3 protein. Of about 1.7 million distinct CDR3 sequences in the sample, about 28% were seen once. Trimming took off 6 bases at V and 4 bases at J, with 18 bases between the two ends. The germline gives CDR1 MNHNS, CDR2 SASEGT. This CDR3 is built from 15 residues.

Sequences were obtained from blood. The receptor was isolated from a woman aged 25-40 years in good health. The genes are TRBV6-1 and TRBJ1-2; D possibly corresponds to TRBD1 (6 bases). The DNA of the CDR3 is TGTGCCAGCAGGGCAAGACAGGAGGAACGCTATGGCTACACCTTC. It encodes CASRARQEERYGYTF.